This is a list of T cell receptor beta chains from one sample in a study of cytotoxic CD8 clonotypes in ibrutinib-treated CLL. The method was immunoSEQ multiplex PCR; TCRdb's version includes in-frame clones alone and lacks a portion of them. Here the sample spans 23,000 or so clones, roughly 68% being singletons. The specimen comprised PBMCs, sampled after 24 months of ibrutinib treatment. The receptors shown here come from a human donor with chronic lymphocytic leukemia. The CDR3 runs from the conserved cysteine through the conserved F or W. Each record gives: V gene, D gene, clone size, J gene, CDR3 DNA, CDR3 protein. A D gene is named only where the DNA matches it firmly. The size of a clone is reported for some rows only, either as once, few or many, or as a class for expanded clones.

TRBV5-6,TRBD1,few,TRBJ2-7,TGTGCCAGCAGCTTACCCCGGCCCTGGGACAGGGTTTACGAGCAGTACTTC,CASSLPRPWDRVYEQYF
TRBV2,TRBD1,-,TRBJ2-2,TGTGCCAGCAGTGAGACAGGGGGCCGGGAGCTGTTTTTT,CASSETGGRELFF
TRBV6-1,-,-,TRBJ2-5,TGTGCCAGCTACAGTAGAAGGGAGACCCAGTACTTC,CASYSRRETQYF
TRBV18,-,few,TRBJ2-7,TGTGCCAGCTCACCACAGACGGGGGCGCAGGGCGAGCAGTACTTC,CASSPQTGAQGEQYF
TRBV7-2,-,-,TRBJ1-3,TGTGCCAGCAGCTTAGTTGGCAACTCTGGAAACACCATATATTTT,CASSLVGNSGNTIYF
TRBV19,-,-,TRBJ2-4,TGTGCCAGTAGTATAGATAGACGCCGCGAGGCCAAAAACATTCAGTACTTC,CASSIDRRREAKNIQYF
TRBV11-2,TRBD1,-,TRBJ1-2,TGTGCCAGCAGTCTCGCTCCCCCGGGACAGGGTTGGTTCTATGGCTACACCTTC,CASSLAPPGQGWFYGYTF
TRBV5-6,-,once,TRBJ2-2,TGTGCCAGCAGCGACCGGACAATCGCGAACACCGGGGAGCTGTTTTTT,CASSDRTIANTGELFF
TRBV5-1,-,-,TRBJ2-7,TGCGCCAGCAGCTTGGGAAGCACAGGGTCCTACGAGCAGTACTTC,CASSLGSTGSYEQYF
TRBV10-3,TRBD2,-,TRBJ2-3,TGTGCCATCAGTCCGGGACTAGCGGGGGGGGGCACAGATACGCAGTATTTT,CAISPGLAGGGTDTQYF
TRBV7-9,-,-,TRBJ1-2,TGTGCCAGCAGCCTGTCCCTCGTTGATGGCAACTATGGCTACACCTTC,CASSLSLVDGNYGYTF
TRBV5-6,TRBD1,few,TRBJ1-2,TGTGCCAGCAGCCTACGGACAGGGGGGAACTATGGCTACACCTTC,CASSLRTGGNYGYTF